This T cell receptor (beta chain) was recorded in a study of vaccination and CD4 T cells after COVID-19. Overall study context: Investigators drew the post-COVID samples a median roughly 99 days after diagnosis, with a range of 35 to 161. Cultures that served as controls received a CEFX pool, an HIV-1 Nef pool, or no peptide.

Treatment of the sample: approximately 9-day PBMC culture with coronavirus spike peptide pools or control peptides (ViraFEST assay). General observations from the study: Relatively small numbers of convalescent patients were studied, with no early post-infection timepoints included.

This clonotype was found a few times. Its cognate antigen is unknown. Oncomine TCR Beta short-read sequencing was applied to DNA from cultured CD4+ T cells. TCRdb reprocessed the PCR reads via MiXCR and lists one record per CDR3 protein. The sample records around 15,000 distinct CDR3 sequences, 26% being singletons. Trimming pared 5 bases from V and 10 bases from J, leaving 11 bases between. The CDR3 has 11 amino acids. The V gene's germline CDR1 is SEHNR and CDR2 FQNEAQ (reference sequence). Sequenced material: cultured CD4+ T cells from blood. This clonotype was obtained from a human donor with COVID-19. This sequence joins TRBV7-9 and TRBJ1-2; D call uncertain. The CDR3, as DNA: TGTGCCAGCAGCCCCTTGAGGGTCTACACCTTC. This translates into CASSPLRVYTF.